This TCR beta chain was obtained from a study of metastatic and nonmetastatic thyroid tumors. Study-level background: The comparison covered peripheral blood and tumor or nodule tissue in malignant and benign thyroid patients. Study-wide results and caveats: TCR beta diversity was reportedly significantly higher in malignant thyroid tumors than benign nodules, in blood and tumor.

Thyroid surgery had not been preceded by any treatment in any patient. The V end lost 4 bases, the J end lost 2 bases, and 19 bases lay between the germline ends. In germline, CDR1 is SGDLS, CDR2 YYNGEE. The CDR3 runs 16 residues. As processed by the authors: Clinicopathological groups of papillary thyroid cancer showed CDR3 differences that were used to build a distant-metastasis classifier. TCRdb reanalyzed the PCR reads with MiXCR. The V and J calls and clone size come from TCRdb's table, not from the authors' own analysis. Among over 10,000 clones listed, about 30% were seen once. This clone is classed as medium-sized (0.01 to 0.1%). Antigen: not known.

V usage is TRBV9 and J usage is TRBJ2-7; D uncertain. The source of this sequence is a male donor with papillary thyroid cancer or a benign thyroid nodule (not recorded which). Some clones in this sample may be carry-over from other donors' samples. Sequenced material: tumor tissue. The CDR3 loop reads CASSRSPDPIAYEQYF. CDR3 sequence (DNA): TGTGCCAGCAGCCGTAGCCCCGACCCTATAGCCTACGAGCAGTACTTC.